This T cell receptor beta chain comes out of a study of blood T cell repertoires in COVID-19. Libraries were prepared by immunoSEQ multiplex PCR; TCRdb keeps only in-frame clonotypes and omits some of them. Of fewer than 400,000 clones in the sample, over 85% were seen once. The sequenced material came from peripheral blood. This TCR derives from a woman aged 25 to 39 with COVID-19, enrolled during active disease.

CDR3 nucleotide sequence: TGTGCCAGCAGCCAAGGGGGCGGGGTACGGAGAAACACCATATATTTT. The encoded protein is CASSQGGGVRRNTIYF. The chain employs TRBV3-1 (or the pseudogene TRBV3-2) and TRBJ1-3, with D perhaps matching TRBD1 (5 bases). Germline-derived CDR1 and CDR2 are LGHDT and YNNKEL (reference sequence). The CDR3 extends over 16 amino acids. Trimming removed 1 base at V and 5 bases at J, with 15 bases between.